The 3 T cell receptor beta chains below were found in one sample sequenced in a study of identical twins. One entry per CDR3 protein results from TCRdb running MiXCR on the 5' RACE reads. This sample has roughly 250,000 distinct CDR3 sequences, with around 15% found just once. Sequencing was carried out using memory (CD45RO+) T cells sorted from blood. These receptor sequences come from a woman between 18 and 30 years old in good health.

A few counts support this clonotype. Here the CDR3 DNA reads TGTGCCAGCAGTCTCAGGAGGCAGCCCCAGCATTTT. Its translation: CASSLRRQPQHF. The chain couples TRBV12-3 or TRBV12-4 to TRBJ1-5; D unresolved. The CDR3 spans 12 residues. V shed 5 bases and J shed 7 bases, with 9 bases lying between them.

In its sample, this clonotype was seen many times. V usage is TRBV6-1 and J usage is TRBJ2-1; 8 bases line up with TRBD2. Germline assignment: CDR1 MNHNS and CDR2 SASEGT. The CDR3 covers 15 residues. V dropped 5 bases and J dropped 2; count of bases not matched to a gene: 5. The CDR3 loop is CASSLSGTAYNEQFF. The CDR3 nucleotides read TGTGCCAGCAGTCTTAGCGGGACCGCCTACAATGAGCAGTTCTTC.

The CDR3 is CASSNRGTLDYEQYF. The CDR3 DNA reads TGTGCCAGCAGTAACAGGGGGACACTCGACTACGAGCAGTACTTC. This chain links TRBV6-5 with TRBJ2-7, with 8 bases aligning to TRBD1. Germline CDR1 MNHEY, CDR2 SVGAGI. V was pared by 5 bases and J by 3 bases, with 9 bases of the junction left unmatched. The CDR3 has 15 amino acids.